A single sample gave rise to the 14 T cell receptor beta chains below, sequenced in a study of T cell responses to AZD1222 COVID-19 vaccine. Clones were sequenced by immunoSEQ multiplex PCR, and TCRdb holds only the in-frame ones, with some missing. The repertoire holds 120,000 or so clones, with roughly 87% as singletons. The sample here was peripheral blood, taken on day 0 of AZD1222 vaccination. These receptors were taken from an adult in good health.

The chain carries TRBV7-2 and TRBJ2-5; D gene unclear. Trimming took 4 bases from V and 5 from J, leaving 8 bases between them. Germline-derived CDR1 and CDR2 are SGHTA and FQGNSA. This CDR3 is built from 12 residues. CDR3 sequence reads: CASSSRPETQYF. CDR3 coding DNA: TGTGCCAGCAGCTCCCGCCCGGAGACCCAGTACTTC.

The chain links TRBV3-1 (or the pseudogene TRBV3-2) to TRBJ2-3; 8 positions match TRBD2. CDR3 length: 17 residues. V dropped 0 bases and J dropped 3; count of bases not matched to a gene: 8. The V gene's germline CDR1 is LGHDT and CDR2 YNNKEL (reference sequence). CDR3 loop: CASSQDWSGGGTDTQYF. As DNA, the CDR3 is TGTGCCAGCAGCCAAGATTGGAGCGGGGGAGGGACAGATACGCAGTATTTT.

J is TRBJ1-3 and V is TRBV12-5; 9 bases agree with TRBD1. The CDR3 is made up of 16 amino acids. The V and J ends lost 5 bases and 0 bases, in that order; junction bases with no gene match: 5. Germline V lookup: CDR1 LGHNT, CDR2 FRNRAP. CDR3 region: CASGLGQGPSGNTIYF. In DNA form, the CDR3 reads TGTGCTAGTGGTCTGGGACAGGGTCCCTCTGGAAACACCATATATTTT.

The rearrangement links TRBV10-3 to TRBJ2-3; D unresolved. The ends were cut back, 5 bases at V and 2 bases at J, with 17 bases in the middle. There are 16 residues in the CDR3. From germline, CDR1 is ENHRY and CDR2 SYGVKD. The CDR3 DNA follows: TGTGCCATCAGTCCCACTAAGGCATTCTTCACAGATACGCAGTATTTT. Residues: CAISPTKAFFTDTQYF.

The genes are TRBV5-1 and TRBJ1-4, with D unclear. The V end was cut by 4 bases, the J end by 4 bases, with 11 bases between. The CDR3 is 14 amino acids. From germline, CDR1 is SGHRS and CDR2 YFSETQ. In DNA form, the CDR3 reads TGCGCCAGCAGCAAGGACGGAAATAATGAAAAACTGTTTTTT. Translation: CASSKDGNNEKLFF.

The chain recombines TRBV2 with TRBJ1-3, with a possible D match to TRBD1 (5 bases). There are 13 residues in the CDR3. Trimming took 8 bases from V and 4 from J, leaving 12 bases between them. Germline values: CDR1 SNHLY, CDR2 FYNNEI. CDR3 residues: CASSRVSGNTIYF. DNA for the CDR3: TGTGCCAGCTCCAGGGTTTCCGGAAACACCATATATTTT.

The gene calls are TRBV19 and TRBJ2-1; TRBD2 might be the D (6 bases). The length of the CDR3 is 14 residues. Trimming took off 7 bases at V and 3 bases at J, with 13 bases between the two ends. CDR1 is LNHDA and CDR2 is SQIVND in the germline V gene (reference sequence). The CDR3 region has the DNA TGTGCCAGTAAAGCCGGGACTGACTACAATGAGCAGTTCTTC. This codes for CASKAGTDYNEQFF.

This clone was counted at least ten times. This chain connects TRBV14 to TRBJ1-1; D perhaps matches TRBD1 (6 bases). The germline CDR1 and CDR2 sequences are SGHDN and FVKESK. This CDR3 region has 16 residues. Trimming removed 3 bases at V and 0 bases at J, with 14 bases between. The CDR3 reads CASSHLIRGMNTEAFF. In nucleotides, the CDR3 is TGTGCCAGCAGCCATCTAATCAGGGGAATGAACACTGAAGCTTTCTTT.

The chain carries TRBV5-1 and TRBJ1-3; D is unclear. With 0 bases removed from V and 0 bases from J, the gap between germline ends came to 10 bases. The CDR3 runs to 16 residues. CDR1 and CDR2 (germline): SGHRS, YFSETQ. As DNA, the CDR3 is TGCGCCAGCAGCTTGGGCATCATCAACTCTGGAAACACCATATATTTT. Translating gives CASSLGIINSGNTIYF.

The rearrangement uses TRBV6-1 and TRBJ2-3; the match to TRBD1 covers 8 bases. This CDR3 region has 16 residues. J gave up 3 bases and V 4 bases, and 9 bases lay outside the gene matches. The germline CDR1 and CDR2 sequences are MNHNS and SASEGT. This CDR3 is CASSVPGGAGTDTQYF. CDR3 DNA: TGTGCCAGCAGTGTGCCAGGGGGCGCGGGTACAGATACGCAGTATTTT.

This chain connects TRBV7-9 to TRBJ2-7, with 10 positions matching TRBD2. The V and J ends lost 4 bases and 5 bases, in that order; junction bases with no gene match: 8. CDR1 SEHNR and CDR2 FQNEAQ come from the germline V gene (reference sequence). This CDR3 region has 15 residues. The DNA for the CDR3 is TGTGCCAGCAGCTCACTAGCGGGACGACTGCACGAGCAGTACTTC. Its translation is CASSSLAGRLHEQYF.

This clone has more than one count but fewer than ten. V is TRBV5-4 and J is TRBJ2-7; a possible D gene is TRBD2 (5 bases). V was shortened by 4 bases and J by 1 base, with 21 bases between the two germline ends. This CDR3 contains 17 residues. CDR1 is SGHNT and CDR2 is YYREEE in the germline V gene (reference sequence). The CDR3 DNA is TGTGCCAGCAGCCCATTTACCCTTCCGAGAGGGTCCTACGAGCAGTACTTC. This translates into CASSPFTLPRGSYEQYF.

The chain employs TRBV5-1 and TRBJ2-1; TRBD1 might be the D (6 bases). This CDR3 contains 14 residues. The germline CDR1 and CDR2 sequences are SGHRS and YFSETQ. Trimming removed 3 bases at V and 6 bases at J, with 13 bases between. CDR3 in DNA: TGCGCCAGCAGCTCCAGGGGTGGGGGCAATGAGCAGTTCTTC. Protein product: CASSSRGGGNEQFF.

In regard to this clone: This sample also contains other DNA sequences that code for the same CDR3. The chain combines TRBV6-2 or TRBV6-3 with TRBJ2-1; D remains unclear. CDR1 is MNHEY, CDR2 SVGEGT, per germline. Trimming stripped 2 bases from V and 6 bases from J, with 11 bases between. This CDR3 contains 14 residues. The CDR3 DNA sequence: TGTGCCAGCAGTTACCGGCTGGCGATCAATGAGCAGTTCTTC. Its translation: CASSYRLAINEQFF.